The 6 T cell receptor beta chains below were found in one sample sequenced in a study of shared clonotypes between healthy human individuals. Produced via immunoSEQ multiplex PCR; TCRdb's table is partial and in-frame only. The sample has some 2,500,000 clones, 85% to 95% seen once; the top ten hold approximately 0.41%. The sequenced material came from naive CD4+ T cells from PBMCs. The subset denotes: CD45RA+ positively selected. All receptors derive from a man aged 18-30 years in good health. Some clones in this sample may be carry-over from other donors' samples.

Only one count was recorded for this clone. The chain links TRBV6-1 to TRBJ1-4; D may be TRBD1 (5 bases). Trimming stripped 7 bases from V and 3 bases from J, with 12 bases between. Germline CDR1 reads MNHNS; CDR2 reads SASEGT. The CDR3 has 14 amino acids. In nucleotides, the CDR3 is TGTGCCAGCAAAGGGACGGCTCCTAATGAAAAACTGTTTTTT. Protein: CASKGTAPNEKLFF.

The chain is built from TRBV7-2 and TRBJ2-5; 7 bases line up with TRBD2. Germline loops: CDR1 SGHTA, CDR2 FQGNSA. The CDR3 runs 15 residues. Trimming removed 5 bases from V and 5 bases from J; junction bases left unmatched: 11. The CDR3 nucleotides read TGTGCCAGCAGCCATAGGACACCCGGGGGGGAGACCCAGTACTTC. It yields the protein CASSHRTPGGETQYF.

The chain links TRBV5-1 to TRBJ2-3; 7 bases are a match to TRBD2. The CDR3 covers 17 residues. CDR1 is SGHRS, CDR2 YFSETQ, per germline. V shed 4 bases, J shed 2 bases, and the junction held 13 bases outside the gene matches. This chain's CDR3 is CASSPGGTSDSTDTQYF. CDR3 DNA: TGCGCCAGCAGCCCGGGTGGCACTAGCGATTCCACAGATACGCAGTATTTT. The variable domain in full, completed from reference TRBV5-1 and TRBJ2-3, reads KAGVTQTPRYLIKTRGQQVTLSCSPISGHRSVSWYQQTPGQGLQFLFEYFSETQRNKGNFPGRFSGRQFSNSRSEMNVSTLELGDSALYLCASSPGGTSDSTDTQYFGPGTRLTVL.

The CDR3 coding sequence is TGTGCCAGCCCGGGGGTGGGCACTGAAGCTTTCTTT. It translates to CASPGVGTEAFF. The rearrangement links TRBV28 to TRBJ1-1, with D maybe TRBD1 (5 bases). Germline CDR1 MDHEN, CDR2 SYDVKM. Trimming removed 8 bases from V and 4 bases from J, with 11 bases in between. The CDR3 totals 12 residues.

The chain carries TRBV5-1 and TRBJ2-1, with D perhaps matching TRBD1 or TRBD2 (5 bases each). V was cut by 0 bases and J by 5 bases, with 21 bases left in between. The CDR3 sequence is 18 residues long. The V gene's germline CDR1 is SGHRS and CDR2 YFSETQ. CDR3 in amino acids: CASSLGAWGPEGNNEQFF. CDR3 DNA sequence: TGCGCCAGCAGCTTGGGGGCCTGGGGCCCCGAGGGAAACAATGAGCAGTTCTTC.

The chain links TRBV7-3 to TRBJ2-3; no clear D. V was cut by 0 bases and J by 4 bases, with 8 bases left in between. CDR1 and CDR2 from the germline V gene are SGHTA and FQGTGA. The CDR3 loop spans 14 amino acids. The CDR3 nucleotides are TGTGCCAGCAGCTTAACACTGCCCCCAGATACGCAGTATTTT. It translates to CASSLTLPPDTQYF.